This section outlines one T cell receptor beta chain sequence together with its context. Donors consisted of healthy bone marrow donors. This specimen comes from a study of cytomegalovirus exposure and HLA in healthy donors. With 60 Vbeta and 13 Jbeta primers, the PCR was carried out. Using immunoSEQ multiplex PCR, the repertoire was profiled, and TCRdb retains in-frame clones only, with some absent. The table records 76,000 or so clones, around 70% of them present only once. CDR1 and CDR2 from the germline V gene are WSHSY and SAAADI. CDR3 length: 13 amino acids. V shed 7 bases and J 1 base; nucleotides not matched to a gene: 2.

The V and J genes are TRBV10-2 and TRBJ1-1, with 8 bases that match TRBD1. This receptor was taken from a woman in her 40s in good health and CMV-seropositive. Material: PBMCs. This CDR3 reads CASTGTGNTEAFF. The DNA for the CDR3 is TGCGCCAGCACCGGGACAGGGAACACTGAAGCTTTCTTT.